This T cell receptor (beta chain) was identified during a study of T-cell memory formation after mild COVID-19. Broader study findings: Those CD4+ clones that contracted were mainly in CM and EM (CD8+ ones in EMRA). Memory from before infection featured some responding clones, which suggests cross-reactive memory joined.

This CDR3 is 15 amino acids long. From germline, CDR1 is DFQATT and CDR2 SNEGSKA (reference sequence). V gave up 5 bases and J gave up 3 bases; unmatched junction bases: 5. Each CDR3 protein gets one entry after TCRdb re-called the 5' RACE reads with MiXCR. Of about 180,000 distinct CDR3 sequences in the sample, about 18% were seen once. This clonotype was found a few times. Its antigen is unidentified. The chain links TRBV20-1 to TRBJ2-5; 14 bases match TRBD2. The TCR originated in a young man who had mild COVID-19 (a few samples of this study predate the infection). Cell type and time point are not known. The sample comprised PBMCs or a T cell subset sorted from them (not recorded which). This chain's CDR3 is CSAWTSGGLEETQYF. Written as DNA, the CDR3 is TGCAGTGCTTGGACTAGCGGGGGGCTGGAAGAGACCCAGTACTTC.